The following is a TCR beta chain sequence with its context. Its target is unknown. These data come from a study of post-analysis software for immune sequencing data. Overall study: The cohort encompassed relapsing-remitting, secondary progressive and progressive-relapsing multiple sclerosis disease courses.

V lost 3 bases, J lost 5 bases, and 7 bases stayed unmatched. Germline V CDR1 and CDR2: SGHRS, YFSETQ. The CDR3 length is 16 residues. Unique molecular identifiers were carried by the TCR beta cDNA libraries. Researchers reported 550,000 or so cDNA molecules coming from about 0.98 to 11 million T cells. From the PCR reads, TCRdb called clonotypes with MiXCR, one entry per CDR3 protein. The table lists about 760,000 distinct CDR3 sequences, 30% of them singletons. Study-wide results and limits: The F measure placed samples prepared in the same batch into strongly shared clusters. Controls showed lower frequencies than patients for five or six TRBV segments, and TRBV5-6, TRBV5-1 and TRBV20-1 were among these.

The chain couples TRBV5-1 to TRBJ2-3, with 12 positions matching TRBD2. The sequenced sample consisted of blood. This sequence originates from a girl aged 10 to 17 with multiple sclerosis. CDR3 in DNA: TGCGCCAGCAGCTCGATACCGGGACTAGCGGGAGATACGCAGTATTTT. The encoded protein is CASSSIPGLAGDTQYF.